Each of the 2 T cell receptor beta chains below was sequenced from the same sample in a study of Tregs in tolerant kidney transplant recipients. Assay: immunoSEQ multiplex PCR; the TCRdb copy retains only in-frame clones and omits some. The table lists tens of thousands of clones, with roughly 0.9% in the top ten. The specimen was CD4+ T cells from blood, collected before the transplant. The receptors come from a human donor who received a combined kidney and bone marrow transplant.

About this clone itself: The read ends 3 residues early relative to the CDR3; the germline J gene fills the gap. The J gene is TRBJ1-5, the V gene TRBV10-3; possible D gene TRBD1, 6 bases. The CDR3 has 14 residues. V was cut by 5 bases and J by 0 bases, with 8 bases left in between. Germline V gene data show CDR1 as ENHRY and CDR2 as SYGVKD. CDR3 sequence: CAISPDSSNQPQHF. The CDR3 DNA, read in part, is TGTGCCATCAGTCCGGACAGTAGCAATCAGCCC.

The part of the CDR3 DNA that was read is TGTGCCAGCAGCTTCGGTATAACCAATCAGCCC. This encodes CASSFGITNQP. The whole CDR3 protein is CASSFGITNQPQHF. The chain joins TRBV5-6 to TRBJ1-5; no clear D. The read finishes 3 residues shy of the CDR3 end, and the germline J gene is used to complete it. This CDR3 has 14 residues. CDR1 and CDR2 from the germline V gene are SGHDT and YYEEEE. V shed 2 bases and J shed 3 bases, with 9 bases lying between them.